This TCR beta chain came from a study of T cell responses to AZD1222 COVID-19 vaccine (dated by TCRdb to 2020 to 2022). For the wider study: AZD1222 recipients given second doses at about 4 weeks or at about 12 weeks were pooled, since spike-specific TCR depth and breadth were not found to differ between the two schedules. A total of just over 230 trial participants underwent TCR sequencing, of whom approximately 200 had received two doses of AZD1222 and roughly 26 had received two doses of the MenACWY control vaccine. Trial participants were enrolled into age subgroups of 18-55, 56-69 and 70-plus years, which contained about 160, 30 and 59 TCR-sequenced participants, respectively. The paper as a whole reports these results and caveats: Conclusions about previously exposed vaccinees are limited because only a handful of AZD1222 recipients were SARS-CoV-2 seropositive at baseline. After two AZD1222 doses, both the breadth and the depth of spike-specific TCRs were significantly higher than at day 0 and than in MenACWY recipients. Because no day 14 peak-response samples were available, repertoires were characterized only after the peak T cell response. In the small 56-69-year group, the increase in depth fell short of significance, most likely because of low power. Most participants were white British and females outnumbered males, and the authors suggested that clonal diversity may have been underestimated. Reportedly, almost half of the unique spike-specific TCRs recognized epitopes lying outside the regions that are mutated in the B.1.351 and B.1.1.7 variants. The whole spike protein was spanned by vaccine-associated CD4 TCRs, and dominant responses were seen in regions 160-218 and 743-854.

The CDR3 regions of human TCRbeta chains were subjected to immunosequencing. The authors' pipeline ran thus. TCRs in the repertoires were matched against a reference library of SARS-CoV-2-specific TCRs that had been generated with the MIRA antigen-specificity platform. Breadth was defined as the fraction of unique TCRs that were SARS-CoV-2-associated. Depth was defined as the fraction of total T cells that were SARS-CoV-2-associated. Using the MIRA data, every spike-specific TCR was mapped to the spike region that the TCR reacted to and assigned to either a CD4 or a CD8 class. Log10-transformed breadth and depth values were compared by one-way ANOVA with Sidak's multiple comparisons tests. TCRdb mirrors the immuneACCESS table, restricted to in-frame sequences. Some clones are absent from its copies; in checked studies, under half trace to an unresolved V gene, and the reason for the others is unknown. D and trimming were read from the DNA, whereas the V and J calls and clone size are those reported in that table. This sample lists 90,000 or so clones; approximately 88% were detected once. The top ten constitute roughly 16% of the sample.

About this clone itself: Its antigen remains unidentified. Per-base qualities were not stored, and no clone one base away is much larger.

The germline V end is reduced by 5 bases and the J end by 7 bases; junction bases left unmatched: 14. The CDR1 and CDR2 encoded by the germline V gene are SGHVS and FQNEAQ. Its CDR3 holds 17 amino acids, cysteine through phenylalanine. Kept here is only the CDR3 DNA, which spans 51 bases and is read in frame from base 1. Sample time point, as interpreted from the label and publication: baseline before first vaccination. The vaccinee samples were drawn from two UK trials, COV001 and COV002, one of which was a single-blind randomized controlled phase 2/3 trial testing AZD1222 (ChAdOx1 nCoV-19) in healthy adults. For TCRbeta chain sequencing, PBMC samples were collected from trial participants at day 0 and at day 28 after the second dose.

This TCR was sampled from an adult in good health. This specimen was peripheral blood, taken on day 0 of AZD1222 vaccination. The sequence is built from TRBV7-8 and TRBJ2-7; TRBD2 agrees with 13 junctional bases. The CDR3 protein: CASSPSGTSGAGGEQYF. Read as DNA, the sequence is TGTGCCAGCAGCCCGTCTGGGACTAGCGGGGCGGGTGGGGAGCAGTACTTC. The entire variable domain, with the stretches around the CDR3 drawn from the reference TRBV7-8 and TRBJ2-7 proteins, is GAGVSQSPRYKVAKRGQDVALRCDPISGHVSLFWYQQALGQGPEFLTYFQNEAQLDKSGLPSDRFFAERPEGSVSTLKIQRTQQEDSAVYLCASSPSGTSGAGGEQYFGPGTRLTVT.